This T cell receptor (beta chain) was sequenced for a study of blood T cell repertoires in COVID-19. Study in general: Nucleic acid was either cDNA or gDNA, and it came from T cells, B-cell-depleted T cells, or PBMCs.

In the source study's methods: Estimation of nucleated cell counts was performed using reference gene primer amplification. The data were produced by immunoSEQ multiplex PCR, yet TCRdb's version contains in-frame clones alone and is incomplete. V and J calls and clone size are those listed in that table; D and trimming were worked out from the DNA. The sample lists approximately 50,000 clones, more than 85% occurring once. V was clipped by 1 base and J by 7 bases, with 13 bases between them. Germline CDR1 and CDR2: MNHNY and SVGAGI (reference sequence). This CDR3 has 14 amino acids. This chain links TRBV6-6 with TRBJ1-2; maybe TRBD1 (5 bases). The source material was peripheral blood. The source is a man aged 45-60 years with active COVID-19. CDR3 DNA: TGTGCCAGCAGTTACTTTGTGGGCGGGGCTGGCTACACCTTC. Its protein is CASSYFVGGAGYTF.